The TCR beta chain under discussion was sequenced for a study of T cell changes during pregnancy in multiple sclerosis. This clone was seen a handful of times. Using immunoSEQ multiplex PCR, the repertoire was profiled, and TCRdb retains in-frame clones only, with some absent. This sample carries 85,000 to 90,000 clones, approximately 93% of them seen once, and the ten largest clones take around 1.7%. The CDR3 is 15 amino acids. Germline-derived CDR1 and CDR2 are LNHDA and SQIVND (reference sequence). Trimming cost V 0 bases and J 5 bases, with 14 bases left between them. Sequencing used peripheral blood, obtained after pregnancy. The chain carries TRBV19 and TRBJ2-7; a possible D gene is TRBD1 (5 bases). This sequence originates from a female donor in good health, enrolled as a control in a pregnancy study. This CDR3 is CASSIDAGKIDEQYF. CDR3 nucleotide sequence: TGTGCCAGTAGTATAGATGCAGGGAAAATCGACGAGCAGTACTTC.